This paragraph covers one T cell receptor (beta chain) sequence. This sample stems from a study of blood T cell repertoires in COVID-19. Study background: Acute-phase and convalescent COVID-19 samples originated in the United States, Italy and Spain. From T cells, B-cell-depleted T cells, or PBMCs came the material, which was cDNA or gDNA.

As handled by the study authors: Nucleated cell number was recorded as an estimate derived from reference gene primer amplification. Measured with immunoSEQ multiplex PCR; TCRdb has only the in-frame clones, and not every one. From that table come the V and J calls and clone size; the DNA was used to work out D and trimming. The table has about 37,000 clones, roughly nine tenths seen once. The sample taken for sequencing was peripheral blood. This receptor was obtained from a human donor in a cohort sampled during active COVID-19.

CDR3 coding DNA: TGTGCCAGCAGTTCTCCGGGACAGGGGGCAAGAGAGCAGTACTTC. Residues: CASSSPGQGAREQYF. J is TRBJ2-7 and V is TRBV28, with 12 bases that match TRBD1. The CDR3 spans 15 residues. V shed 4 bases, J shed 7 bases, and the junction held 8 bases outside the gene matches. Germline V lookup: CDR1 MDHEN, CDR2 SYDVKM.